A single sample is the source of the 16 T cell receptor beta chains below, sequenced in a study of CD8+ T cells in alopecia areata. The authors extracted RNA and reverse transcribed it into cDNA as the sequencing template. Clones were read by immunoSEQ multiplex PCR, and TCRdb kept only the in-frame ones, dropping some. The sample contains 180,000 or so clones, roughly 46% of which appear only once. Treatment of the sample: oral pan-JAK inhibitor, 5-10 mg twice daily. The sequences come from CD8+ T cells sorted from blood, collected around week 52, from a patient treated with tofacitinib. Source of these receptors: a human donor with alopecia areata.

The genes are TRBV11-2 and TRBJ2-3, with 7 bases matching TRBD1. Germline V gene lookup returns CDR1 SGHAT and CDR2 FQNNGV. This CDR3 has 15 amino acids. V was pared by 1 base and J by 4 bases, with 5 bases of the junction left unmatched. The CDR3 nucleotides are TGTGCCAGCAGCTTAGTAGGGACAGCTGCAGATACGCAGTATTTT. It codes for CASSLVGTAADTQYF.

Only a few counts were recorded for this clone. V gene TRBV6-6 combines with J gene TRBJ2-3, with TRBD1 matching over 10 bases. Germline-derived CDR1 and CDR2 are MNHNY and SVGAGI (reference sequence). The CDR3 extends over 16 amino acids. The junction had 4 bases not matched to a gene; V was cut back by 2 bases and J by 2 bases. The CDR3 sequence: CASSYDGTGVTDTQYF. CDR3 coding DNA: TGTGCCAGCAGTTACGACGGGACAGGGGTCACAGATACGCAGTATTTT.

V gene TRBV19 combines with J gene TRBJ1-4; D not certain. V dropped 2 bases and J dropped 7 bases, with 17 bases sitting between them. Germline-derived CDR1 and CDR2 are LNHDA and SQIVND (reference sequence). CDR3 length equals 16 residues. The CDR3 loop is CASSIKFGHNGEKLFF. The CDR3 nucleotides read TGTGCCAGTAGTATAAAATTCGGGCACAATGGTGAAAAACTGTTTTTT.

This clone occurred a few times. V usage is TRBV4-1 and J usage is TRBJ2-7; D is perhaps TRBD1 or TRBD2 (5 bases each). From germline, CDR1 is MGHRA and CDR2 YSYEKL. V lost 1 base, J lost 0 bases, and 19 bases lay in between. CDR3 length: 18 residues. Here the CDR3 reads CASSQVLMGVLSSYEQYF. Written as DNA, the CDR3 is TGCGCCAGCAGCCAAGTCCTTATGGGGGTGCTGAGCTCCTACGAGCAGTACTTC.

The CDR3 region is CSVAGQFF. The CDR3 coding sequence is TGCAGCGTTGCCGGGCAGTTCTTC. V usage is TRBV29-1 and J usage is TRBJ2-1; D remains ambiguous. The V end lost 4 bases, the J end lost 12 bases, and 4 bases lay between the germline ends. The CDR3 length is 8 residues. Germline lookup yields CDR1 SQVTM and CDR2 ANQGSEA.

The CDR3 protein is CASSLTGYTGELFF. CDR3 coding DNA: TGTGCCAGCAGTCTGACTGGTTACACCGGGGAGCTGTTTTTT. The chain couples TRBV6-5 to TRBJ2-2, with D hard to call. Germline V gene sequence: CDR1 MNHEY, CDR2 SVGAGI. Trimming pared 5 bases from V and 3 bases from J, leaving 10 bases between. This CDR3 is 14 amino acids long.

V usage is TRBV9 and J usage is TRBJ1-1, with a tentative D call TRBD1 (5 bases). This CDR3 region has 13 residues. Germline CDR1 is SGDLS and CDR2 is YYNGEE. The germline V and J ends were trimmed by 0 bases and 8 bases, with 11 bases remaining between them. The CDR3 sequence is CASSVGLGPEAFF. As DNA, the CDR3 is TGTGCCAGCAGCGTAGGTCTGGGGCCAGAAGCTTTCTTT. The entire variable domain, with the rest obtained from reference TRBV9 and TRBJ1-1, is as follows: DSGVTQTPKHLITATGQRVTLRCSPRSGDLSVYWYQQSLDQGLQFLIQYYNGEERAKGNILERFSAQQFPDLHSELNLSSLELGDSALYFCASSVGLGPEAFFGQGTRLTVV.

J is TRBJ2-2 and V is TRBV6-5, with a tentative D call TRBD2 (6 bases). CDR1 and CDR2 from the germline V gene are MNHEY and SVGAGI. This CDR3 comprises 15 residues. V was shortened by 6 bases and J by 0 bases, with 11 bases between the two germline ends. In nucleotides, the CDR3 is TGTGCCAGCAGCCCTAGCGCTGCGAACACCGGGGAGCTGTTTTTT. Translation gives CASSPSAANTGELFF.

The V and J genes are TRBV7-2 and TRBJ1-6; D may be TRBD1 (5 bases). V lost 4 bases and J lost 9, with 10 bases in between. The germline gives CDR1 SGHTA, CDR2 FQGNSA. The CDR3 is 13 residues long. CDR3 protein: CASSSVGGSPLHF. The CDR3 region has the DNA TGTGCCAGCAGCTCCGTGGGGGGTTCACCCCTCCACTTT. Full variable domain (missing parts from reference TRBV7-2 and TRBJ1-6): GAGVSQSPSNKVTEKGKDVELRCDPISGHTALYWYRQSLGQGLEFLIYFQGNSAPDKSGLPSDRFSAERTGGSVSTLTIQRTQQEDSAVYLCASSSVGGSPLHFGNGTRLTVT.

In its sample, this clone was seen a few times. The rearrangement joins TRBV27 to TRBJ2-7, with D perhaps TRBD1 (5 bases). The CDR3 has 13 amino acids. Germline assignment: CDR1 MNHEY and CDR2 SMNVEV (reference sequence). V gave up 2 bases and J gave up 2 bases, with 7 bases separating them. CDR3 coding DNA: TGTGCCAGCAGTTTAGACAGTACCTACGAGCAGTACTTC. This sequence encodes CASSLDSTYEQYF.

The rearrangement joins TRBV7-8 to TRBJ2-7, with TRBD1 matching over 8 bases. Germline-derived CDR1 and CDR2 are SGHVS and FQNEAQ. The CDR3 covers 16 residues. V lost 4 bases, J lost 1 base, and 9 bases stayed unmatched. CDR3 in amino acids: CASSSIGQGRSYEQYF. The CDR3 DNA reads TGTGCCAGCAGCTCCATCGGACAGGGACGTTCCTACGAGCAGTACTTC.

The V call is TRBV18, the J call TRBJ2-7; D is undetermined. Looked up from germline, CDR1 is KGHSH and CDR2 is LQKENI. V lost 3 bases and J lost 6, with 18 bases in between. The CDR3 consists of 15 residues. CDR3 loop: CASSPFSDTSGEQYF. The DNA of the CDR3 is TGTGCCAGCTCACCTTTCTCAGACACATCTGGCGAGCAGTACTTC.

This clone occurred a few times. The rearrangement joins TRBV27 to TRBJ2-7; 9 nucleotides line up with TRBD2. The germline CDR1 and CDR2 sequences are MNHEY and SMNVEV (reference sequence). This CDR3 contains 14 residues. The V segment lost 6 bases and the J segment 6 bases; nucleotides outside the gene matches: 9. As DNA, the CDR3 is TGTGCCAGCAGCACCGGGACTAGCTTCTCCGAGCAGTACTTC. The encoded protein is CASSTGTSFSEQYF.

This chain uses TRBV7-2 with TRBJ2-1, with 7 bases matching TRBD2. Trimming at V came to 7 bases and at J to 10 bases, leaving 16 bases not matched to a gene. This CDR3 contains 15 residues. CDR1 is SGHTA and CDR2 is FQGNSA in the germline V gene. Written as DNA, the CDR3 is TGTGCCAGCACCCCGAGGGAGGGCCGGCTCAGGGAGCAGTTCTTC. It is translated as CASTPREGRLREQFF.

The gene calls are TRBV7-9 and TRBJ1-2; no reliable D call. The V gene lost 1 base and the J gene lost 9 bases, with 12 bases spanning the gap. Germline V gene data show CDR1 as SEHNR and CDR2 as FQNEAQ (reference sequence). CDR3 size: 13 residues. This chain's CDR3 is CASSLGTEMSYTF. DNA of the CDR3: TGTGCCAGCAGCTTAGGGACGGAGATGAGCTACACCTTC.

This clone was seen a handful of times. CDR3 loop: CASSQERNYGYTF. The CDR3 DNA reads as TGTGCCAGCAGTCAGGAACGAAACTATGGCTACACCTTC. The V gene is TRBV2, the J gene TRBJ1-2; the D is unclear. V was pared by 5 bases and J by 2 bases, with 9 bases between. This CDR3 has 13 residues. Looked up from germline, CDR1 is SNHLY and CDR2 is FYNNEI.